These 31 T cell receptor beta chains originate from one sample sequenced in a study of regulatory T cells in long-lasting Graves disease. Stated time point: newly diagnosed GD, antithyroid drugs for less than 3 months. Following extraction of RNA from PBMCs, that RNA was used to make the TCR library. Arm-PCR of CDR3 regions and iRepertoire HTBI primers were used to build TCR beta libraries. From the multiplex PCR reads, TCRdb called clonotypes with MiXCR, one entry per CDR3 protein. The data contain some 500,000 distinct CDR3 sequences, more than 15% of them singletons. These same records also appear under a second study, on T cells in Graves' hyperthyroidism and ophthalmopathy.

Sequences were derived from peripheral blood mononuclear cells (PBMCs), sampled at new diagnosis, from a patient treated with antithyroid drugs. Source of these receptors: a middle-aged woman with Graves disease.

This clonotype came up many times. The chain carries TRBV12-3 or TRBV12-4 and TRBJ1-1; D is undetermined. Trimming pared 2 bases from V and 5 bases from J, leaving 12 bases between. The CDR3 length is 14 residues. This CDR3 reads CASSLSRAGTEAFF. CDR3 DNA sequence: TGTGCCAGCAGTTTATCTAGAGCGGGAACTGAAGCTTTCTTT.

This chain uses TRBV15 with TRBJ1-5; tentatively, D is TRBD1 (5 bases). Between the trimmed V and J ends, which lost 6 bases and 7 bases, there was a span of 16 bases. Germline-derived CDR1 and CDR2 are LNHNV and YYDKDF (reference sequence). The CDR3 is 14 amino acids. The CDR3 here is CATSRGGLRQPQHF. CDR3 coding DNA: TGTGCCACCAGTAGGGGAGGCCTCCGGCAGCCCCAGCATTTT. Filled out from reference TRBV15 and TRBJ1-5, the complete variable domain reads DAMVIQNPRYQVTQFGKPVTLSCSQTLNHNVMYWYQQKSSQAPKLLFHYYDKDFNNEADTPDNFQSRRPNTSFCFLDIRSPGLGDTAMYLCATSRGGLRQPQHFGDGTRLSIL.

This clonotype occurred a few times. The CDR3 loop is CATRLRDLTGELFF. The CDR3 bases are TGTGCCACCAGACTCCGGGACCTCACCGGGGAGCTGTTTTTT. The J gene is TRBJ2-2, the V gene TRBV6-1; D possibly matches TRBD1 or TRBD2 (5 bases each). V was shortened by 10 bases and J by 4 bases, with 16 bases between the two germline ends. The CDR3 runs to 14 residues. The germline gives CDR1 MNHNS, CDR2 SASEGT.

The chain is built from TRBV30 and TRBJ1-3; D is ambiguous. V gave up 5 bases and J gave up 4 bases, with 6 bases separating them. Germline CDR1 reads GTSNPN; CDR2 reads SVGIG (reference sequence). The CDR3 is 11 amino acids. In DNA form, the CDR3 reads TGTGCCTGGTGGCGGGGAAACACCATATATTTT. It encodes CAWWRGNTIYF. Together with reference TRBV30 and TRBJ1-3, the CDR3 gives the full variable domain: SQTIHQWPATLVQPVGSPLSLECTVEGTSNPNLYWYRQAAGRGLQLLFYSVGIGQISSEVPQNLSASRPQDRQFILSSKKLLLSDSGFYLCAWWRGNTIYFGEGSWLTVV.

The sample holds many counts of this clonotype. The CDR3 region has the DNA TGTGCCAGCAGTTTTTCAGGGCTTCCCTACGAGCAGTACTTC. This encodes CASSFSGLPYEQYF. V gene TRBV27 combines with J gene TRBJ2-7, with D maybe TRBD1 (5 bases). CDR3 length: 14 residues. The V end lost 3 bases, the J end lost 2 bases, and 11 bases lay between the germline ends. Germline values: CDR1 MNHEY, CDR2 SMNVEV (reference sequence).

This clonotype was picked up many times. The chain carries TRBV20-1 and TRBJ1-5; D unresolved. The CDR3 is made up of 14 amino acids. Looked up from germline, CDR1 is DFQATT and CDR2 is SNEGSKA (reference sequence). The germline V and J ends were trimmed by 1 base and 4 bases, with 11 bases remaining between them. The CDR3 reads CSARAESRNQPQHF. The CDR3 DNA follows: TGCAGTGCTAGAGCCGAGTCTCGAAATCAGCCCCAGCATTTT.

This clonotype was found a few times. The CDR3 nucleotides read TGTGCCAGCAGTGAATCTCCCGTAGGGAACTATGGCTACACCTTC. This gives the protein CASSESPVGNYGYTF. The chain joins TRBV25-1 to TRBJ1-2; D gene uncertain. The V end lost 1 base, the J end lost 2 bases, and 11 bases lay between the germline ends. The germline V gene has CDR1 MGHDK and CDR2 SYGVNS. CDR3 length equals 15 residues.

The chain joins TRBV4-2 to TRBJ2-5; TRBD2 matches at 8 bases. The V gene end was trimmed by 0 bases and the J gene end by 4 bases; junction bases not matched to a gene: 13. This CDR3 is 18 amino acids long. Germline V gene sequence: CDR1 LGHNA, CDR2 YNFKEQ. CDR3 nucleotide sequence: TGTGCCAGCAGCCAAGATATAGGACGGGGGGGGGTTAGAGAGACCCAGTACTTC. Translation: CASSQDIGRGGVRETQYF.

This clonotype was seen a few times. This chain connects TRBV12-3 or TRBV12-4 to TRBJ2-5; D is unclear. The CDR3 has 13 residues. The ends were cut back, 2 bases at V and 1 base at J, with 5 bases in the middle. CDR3 residues: CASSLKSQETQYF. The CDR3 coding sequence is TGTGCCAGCAGTTTAAAGTCCCAAGAGACCCAGTACTTC.

This clonotype has ten or more counts. V and J are TRBV12-3 or TRBV12-4 and TRBJ2-2, with 8 bases matching TRBD1. Losses at the gene ends were 5 bases for V and 0 bases for J; bases not matched to a gene: 2. The CDR3 has 15 residues. CDR3 nucleotide sequence: TGTGCCAGCAGTCTACAGGGGGCGAACACCGGGGAGCTGTTTTTT. Its translation: CASSLQGANTGELFF.

This clonotype was detected ten times or more. This chain connects TRBV6-1 to TRBJ1-1; D unclear. Trimming left V 7 bases short and J 1 base short, with 10 bases between. Germline CDR1 and CDR2: MNHNS and SASEGT. The CDR3 extends over 13 amino acids. CDR3: CASTVPTNTEAFF. DNA of the CDR3: TGTGCCAGCACCGTCCCGACGAACACTGAAGCTTTCTTT.

DNA for the CDR3: TGTGCCAGCAGCTTAGCAGGGCAGGGGGTTAATTCACCCCTCCACTTT. It yields the protein CASSLAGQGVNSPLHF. The chain uses TRBV7-2 and TRBJ1-6, with 7 bases identical to TRBD1. CDR3 length: 16 residues. Per germline, CDR1 SGHTA and CDR2 FQGNSA. The junction had 5 bases not matched to a gene; V was cut back by 0 bases and J by 6 bases.

This clonotype occurred a few times. The V and J genes are TRBV30 and TRBJ1-5; no reliable D call. CDR3 length equals 13 residues. Trimming cost V 3 bases and J 0 bases, with 6 bases left between them. Germline V CDR1 and CDR2: GTSNPN, SVGIG (reference sequence). CDR3 sequence: CAWSLDSNQPQHF. The CDR3 coding sequence is TGTGCCTGGAGCTTGGATAGCAATCAGCCCCAGCATTTT.

This clonotype was seen a few times. CDR3 protein: CASSQDALRGANEQYF. CDR3 DNA sequence: TGCGCCAGCAGCCAAGACGCCCTAAGGGGCGCAAACGAGCAGTACTTC. The rearrangement uses TRBV4-1 and TRBJ2-7; tentatively, D is TRBD1 (5 bases). The germline V and J ends were trimmed by 0 bases and 5 bases, with 17 bases remaining between them. The CDR3 runs to 16 residues. Germline CDR1 and CDR2: MGHRA and YSYEKL.

The table lists this clonotype with many counts. The rearrangement joins TRBV5-6 to TRBJ2-5, with TRBD1 identical over 7 bases. The V gene end was trimmed by 0 bases and the J gene end by 5 bases; junction bases not matched to a gene: 7. CDR3 size: 15 residues. Germline V gives CDR1 SGHDT, CDR2 YYEEEE. The CDR3 reads CASSLAWDSWETQYF. The CDR3 DNA reads TGTGCCAGCAGCTTGGCGTGGGACAGCTGGGAGACCCAGTACTTC.

The V and J genes are TRBV25-1 and TRBJ2-6, with D perhaps matching TRBD1 (5 bases). The germline gives CDR1 MGHDK, CDR2 SYGVNS. The length of the CDR3 is 17 residues. Trimming took off 3 bases at V and 2 bases at J, with 14 bases between the two ends. Here the CDR3 reads CASSERQGMAGANVLTF. CDR3 nucleotide sequence: TGTGCCAGCAGTGAGAGGCAGGGAATGGCTGGGGCCAACGTCCTGACTTTC.

The chain couples TRBV12-3 or TRBV12-4 to TRBJ2-2; D not resolved. V gave up 4 bases and J gave up 1 base, with 4 bases separating them. This CDR3 comprises 13 residues. CDR3 nucleotide sequence: TGTGCCAGCAGTTCTGAGAACACCGGGGAGCTGTTTTTT. Translation: CASSSENTGELFF.

A word on this clonotype: A much larger clone is a single base away; this may be a read error. The conserved phenylalanine or tryptophan normally closing the CDR3 is absent here, so this likely arose from a read error. The rearrangement links TRBV2 to TRBJ2-5; TRBD2 matches at 9 bases. CDR3 length: 14 amino acids. Germline V gives CDR1 SNHLY, CDR2 FYNNEI. The ends lost 11 bases at V and 5 bases at J; junction bases unmatched: 12. CDR3 DNA: TGTGCCCGTTCGGCGGGGGGGAGGGCCGAGACCCAGTACCTC. It specifies CARSAGGRAETQYL.

This clonotype was counted ten times or more. This chain connects TRBV20-1 to TRBJ2-7; the D call may be TRBD1 or TRBD2 (5 bases each). The V end lost 6 bases, the J end lost 6 bases, and 18 bases lay between the germline ends. Germline values: CDR1 DFQATT, CDR2 SNEGSKA (reference sequence). The CDR3 runs 13 residues. CDR3 sequence reads: CSAAGTGFSEQYF. CDR3 sequence (DNA): TGCAGTGCGGCCGGGACGGGGTTTAGCGAGCAGTACTTC.

This clonotype was seen at least ten times. The chain recombines TRBV11-1 with TRBJ1-1; possible D gene TRBD1, 6 bases. The germline V gene has CDR1 SGHAT and CDR2 FQDESV (reference sequence). The CDR3 is made up of 12 amino acids. The V end was cut by 3 bases, the J end by 11 bases, with 13 bases between. CDR3: CASSFGTGSAFF. As DNA, the CDR3 is TGTGCCAGCAGCTTTGGTACAGGGTCGGCTTTCTTT. Full variable domain (outside the CDR3, taken from reference TRBV11-1 and TRBJ1-1): EAEVAQSPRYKITEKSQAVAFWCDPISGHATLYWYRQILGQGPELLVQFQDESVVDDSQLPKDRFSAERLKGVDSTLKIQPAELGDSAMYLCASSFGTGSAFFGQGTRLTVV.

This clonotype was picked up a small number of times. This chain connects TRBV7-6 to TRBJ2-6; 9 bases match TRBD1. This CDR3 has 19 residues. V lost 4 bases and J lost 2; bases outside the gene matches: 12. Germline CDR1 and CDR2: SGHVS and FNYEAQ. CDR3 region: CASSSPAGQGTPGANVLTF. CDR3 bases: TGTGCCAGCAGCTCTCCGGCGGGACAGGGAACACCTGGGGCCAACGTCCTGACTTTC.

This clonotype was seen many times. The V call is TRBV3-1, the J call TRBJ2-1; 11 nucleotides line up with TRBD2. CDR1 is LGHDT, CDR2 YNNKEL, per germline (reference sequence). V lost 4 bases and J lost 7; bases outside the gene matches: 6. This CDR3 comprises 15 residues. The CDR3, as DNA: TGTGCCAGCAGCCGAAGGGCTAGCGGGGGGAATGAGCAGTTCTTC. It translates to CASSRRASGGNEQFF.

The V and J genes are TRBV9 and TRBJ1-5; no firm D call. Per germline, CDR1 SGDLS and CDR2 YYNGEE. V was shortened by 4 bases and J by 1 base, with 12 bases between the two germline ends. This CDR3 is 15 amino acids long. As DNA, the CDR3 is TGTGCCAGCAGCCCAGGAGTGGAGAGCAATCAGCCCCAGCATTTT. Translation gives CASSPGVESNQPQHF.

Ten or more counts support this clonotype. The CDR3 bases are TGTGCCAGCAGTTACTCCTCAGGGTCAAGTCAGCCCCAGCATTTT. The encoded protein is CASSYSSGSSQPQHF. The chain employs TRBV6-5 and TRBJ1-5; tentatively, D is TRBD1 (5 bases). V was trimmed by 0 bases and J by 6 bases, leaving 12 bases between them. CDR3 size: 15 residues. Germline V gene data show CDR1 as MNHEY and CDR2 as SVGAGI.

In regard to this clonotype: One base away lies a much larger clone, so this may be a sequencing read error. This chain connects TRBV3-1 to TRBJ2-1; D remains ambiguous. Between the trimmed V and J ends, which lost 10 bases and 6 bases, there was a span of 10 bases. Germline CDR1 LGHDT, CDR2 YNNKEL (reference sequence). The CDR3 is 11 residues long. CDR3 nucleotides: TGTGCCACGGTTGGGTGCAATGAGCAGTTCTTC. Protein: CATVGCNEQFF.

The genes are TRBV20-1 and TRBJ2-5; a weak D match, TRBD2 (5 bases). The V end was cut by 5 bases, the J end by 3 bases, with 10 bases between. This CDR3 is built from 12 residues. Germline V CDR1 and CDR2: DFQATT, SNEGSKA (reference sequence). The CDR3 region has the DNA TGCAGTGCTCAGGACGGGGAAGAGACCCAGTACTTC. Translating it yields CSAQDGEETQYF.

The chain is built from TRBV6-1 and TRBJ2-5; 7 nucleotides match TRBD1. With V trimmed by 7 bases and J by 1 base, 9 bases remained unmatched. The CDR3 contains 15 residues. Germline-derived CDR1 and CDR2 are MNHNS and SASEGT. CDR3 bases: TGTGCCAGCATCCTTGGGACAGCCCTCCAAGAGACCCAGTACTTC. It encodes CASILGTALQETQYF.

This clonotype was counted ten times or more. V gene TRBV5-1 combines with J gene TRBJ2-5, with TRBD1 as a possible D gene (6 bases). This CDR3 spans 15 amino acids. V was clipped by 0 bases and J by 1 base, with 10 bases between them. Germline CDR1 reads SGHRS; CDR2 reads YFSETQ. As DNA, the CDR3 is TGCGCCAGCAGCTTGGCCATGGGGGCCCAAGAGACCCAGTACTTC. Translating it yields CASSLAMGAQETQYF.

Ten or more counts support this clonotype. The J gene is TRBJ1-1, the V gene TRBV28, with D possibly matching TRBD1 (6 bases). Germline V gene lookup returns CDR1 MDHEN and CDR2 SYDVKM. The V and J ends lost 7 bases and 0 bases respectively, with 12 bases between them. The CDR3 has 14 amino acids. CDR3 coding DNA: TGTGCCAGCACTATAGACAGGATGAACACTGAAGCTTTCTTT. This sequence encodes CASTIDRMNTEAFF.

The chain carries TRBV29-1 and TRBJ2-7, with D perhaps matching TRBD1 (5 bases). V lost 0 bases and J lost 2, with 8 bases in between. The germline V gene has CDR1 SQVTM and CDR2 ANQGSEA. The CDR3 spans 13 residues. The DNA of the CDR3 is TGCAGCGTTGAAGAGACAGATACCTACGAGCAGTACTTC. Translating it yields CSVEETDTYEQYF.

The table lists this clonotype with a count of one. The J gene is TRBJ2-5, the V gene TRBV5-1; 7 bases map to TRBD1. The length of the CDR3 is 15 residues. Germline CDR1 SGHRS, CDR2 YFSETQ. Trimming at V came to 3 bases and at J to 4 bases, leaving 9 bases not matched to a gene. The CDR3 here is CASSWDPGTVETQYF. CDR3 coding DNA: TGCGCCAGCAGCTGGGACCCCGGGACAGTAGAGACCCAGTACTTC.